The T cell receptor (beta chain) under discussion was sequenced for a study of tumor and adjacent non-tumor tissue in lung cancer. A modified ARM-PCR protocol with three rounds of nested PCR amplified TCRbeta. One entry per CDR3 protein results from TCRdb running MiXCR on the multiplex PCR reads. Of 200,000 to 250,000 distinct CDR3 sequences listed, around 70% were seen once; the top ten hold approximately 26%. This sample's RNA came from whole unsorted tissue. Between August and November 2014, newly diagnosed, chemotherapy-naive lung cancer patients underwent thoracic surgery in China. Regarding this clonotype: Antigen: not known. A junction boundary mismatches the germline segment, possibly from a read error.

Notes on the study in general: Normal lung showed higher cumulative top 100 clone frequency than tumor. Shorter survival was associated with higher TCR diversity in tumors. Compared with tumor, normal lung showed significantly lower TCR diversity.

The CDR3 covers 15 residues. Germline V gives CDR1 SGHRS, CDR2 YFSETQ. The source is a man aged 60 to 69 with non-small cell lung cancer. The chain employs TRBV5-1 and TRBJ2-1; 10 positions match TRBD2. Sequenced sample: lung tumor tissue. CDR3 DNA sequence: TGCACCAGCAGCCCCCTCGGACTAGCGGACAATGAGCAGTTCTTC. Translating it yields CTSSPLGLADNEQFF.